Presented here are 2 T cell receptor beta chains from one specimen sequenced in a study of blood T cell repertoires in COVID-19. Only in-frame clones appear in the TCRdb table, and some are missing; sequencing was by immunoSEQ multiplex PCR. Of 100,000 to 120,000 clones detected, around 83% appear once; the ten largest clones hold 15%. The specimen was peripheral blood. The receptors were gathered from an elderly woman with acute or convalescent COVID-19.

This chain links TRBV5-1 with TRBJ2-5; TRBD1 aligns across 7 bases. The CDR3 extends over 16 amino acids. Germline lookup yields CDR1 SGHRS and CDR2 YFSETQ. V lost 4 bases to trimming and J lost 2 bases; unmatched junction nucleotides: 11. The CDR3 protein is CASSRVDRRIQETQYF. CDR3 sequence (DNA): TGCGCCAGCAGCCGGGTGGACAGGAGGATTCAAGAGACCCAGTACTTC. Based on the CDR3 plus reference TRBV5-1 and TRBJ2-5, the full variable domain is KAGVTQTPRYLIKTRGQQVTLSCSPISGHRSVSWYQQTPGQGLQFLFEYFSETQRNKGNFPGRFSGRQFSNSRSEMNVSTLELGDSALYLCASSRVDRRIQETQYFGPGTRLLVL.

This chain uses TRBV6-5 with TRBJ1-2, with D perhaps matching TRBD1 (6 bases). V lost 6 bases and J 5 bases, leaving 16 bases between the germline ends. CDR1 and CDR2 from the germline V gene are MNHEY and SVGAGI. The CDR3 is made up of 14 amino acids. Here the CDR3 reads CASRPRGGPYGYTF. As DNA, the CDR3 is TGTGCCAGCAGACCCCGGGGGGGGCCTTATGGCTACACCTTC.